This TCR beta chain derives from a study of shared clonotypes between healthy human individuals. CD45RO-negative cells were positively selected for CCR7, leaving out terminally differentiated effector memory CD45RA+ cells. Caucasian adults residing in Nashville, Tennessee made up all the donors. Assay used: immunoSEQ multiplex PCR; TCRdb lists only in-frame clones, some missing. The sample holds about 2 million clones, about 95% seen once. The specimen sequenced was naive CD8+ T cells sorted from blood. This sequence originates from a man younger than 35 in good health.

The CDR3 DNA sequence: TGTGCCAGCAGCCCCCAGGCGGGGACAGTTACCTACGAGCAGTACTTC. It specifies CASSPQAGTVTYEQYF. The V and J genes are TRBV7-6 and TRBJ2-7; tentatively, D is TRBD1 (7 bases). Germline assignment: CDR1 SGHVS and CDR2 FNYEAQ. Trimming took 5 bases from V and 2 from J, leaving 19 bases between them. The CDR3 runs to 16 residues.